The 8 T cell receptor beta chains presented below share a single source sample, sequenced in a study of CD8 T cells in ankylosing spondylitis (dated by TCRdb to the late 2010s). The method was 5' RACE. The run used an Illumina HiSeq 2500. TCRdb redid the processing of the public reads, applying fastp at Q25 and MiXCR, and retained in-frame beta chains. Rows merge per CDR3 protein into single entries with the most common DNA and genes. This sample comprises around 150,000 distinct CDR3 sequences, around 18% of them detected only once. The ten most abundant clones make up about 7.6% of the sample. Source material: blood, either unsorted or a sorted T cell fraction (not recorded which). The receptor source for this set is a male donor with ankylosing spondylitis or in good health (not recorded which).

The chain carries TRBV5-4 and TRBJ2-5; D is uncertain. The CDR3 extends over 15 amino acids. V was clipped by 4 bases and J by 4 bases, with 17 bases between them. CDR1 is SGHNT, CDR2 YYREEE, per germline (reference sequence). The CDR3 region is CASSPPSAARETQYF. The CDR3 region has the DNA TGTGCCAGCAGCCCTCCGTCGGCGGCAAGAGAGACCCAGTACTTC. Combining the CDR3 with reference TRBV5-4 and TRBJ2-5 gives the whole variable domain ETGVTQSPTHLIKTRGQQVTLRCSSQSGHNTVSWYQQALGQGPQFIFQYYREEENGRGNFPPRFSGLQFPNYSSELNVNALELDDSALYLCASSPPSAARETQYFGPGTRLLVL.

This clonotype was detected a few times. The chain couples TRBV20-1 to TRBJ1-6; D uncertain. V was shortened by 3 bases and J by 0 bases, with 6 bases between the two germline ends. Germline CDR1 reads DFQATT; CDR2 reads SNEGSKA (reference sequence). This CDR3 region has 14 residues. The DNA of the CDR3 is TGCAGTGCTAGGCTTAGCTCCTATAATTCACCCCTCCACTTT. It yields the protein CSARLSSYNSPLHF.

This clonotype has ten or more counts. This chain joins TRBV5-1 and TRBJ2-5, with D possibly being TRBD1 (6 bases). The CDR3 consists of 14 residues. Trimming left V 0 bases short and J 3 bases short, with 9 bases between. Per the germline V gene, CDR1 is SGHRS and CDR2 is YFSETQ. CDR3: CASSLGRGKETQYF. The CDR3 DNA is TGCGCCAGCAGCTTGGGTAGGGGGAAAGAGACCCAGTACTTC.

The table lists this clonotype with many counts. The V gene is TRBV4-2, the J gene TRBJ2-2; no reliable D call. In germline, CDR1 is LGHNA, CDR2 YNFKEQ. The ends were cut back, 0 bases at V and 2 bases at J, with 4 bases in the middle. The CDR3 sequence is 14 residues long. The CDR3 is CASSQDSNTGELFF. The CDR3 bases are TGTGCCAGCAGCCAAGATTCTAACACCGGGGAGCTGTTTTTT.

This clonotype was counted ten times or more. CDR3 loop: CASSQVFSNTEAFF. In DNA form, the CDR3 reads TGTGCCAGCAGCCAAGTATTTTCGAACACTGAAGCTTTCTTT. The V gene is TRBV3-1, the J gene TRBJ1-1; D gene unclear. CDR1 is LGHDT and CDR2 is YNNKEL in the germline V gene (reference sequence). V lost 1 base, J lost 1 base, and 7 bases lay in between. This CDR3 has 14 residues. The full variable domain, completed using reference TRBV3-1 and TRBJ1-1, is DTAVSQTPKYLVTQMGNDKSIKCEQNLGHDTMYWYKQDSKKFLKIMFSYNNKELIINETVPNRFSPKSPDKAHLNLHINSLELGDSAVYFCASSQVFSNTEAFFGQGTRLTVV.

This clonotype was counted at least ten times. The chain is built from TRBV5-5 and TRBJ2-7; D might be TRBD1 (6 bases). The ends were cut back, 0 bases at V and 2 bases at J, with 12 bases in the middle. Looked up from germline, CDR1 is SGHKS and CDR2 is YYEKEE (reference sequence). This CDR3 contains 15 residues. In nucleotides, the CDR3 is TGTGCCAGCAGCTTGGGTTGGACAGCCACCTACGAGCAGTACTTC. As protein: CASSLGWTATYEQYF. The variable domain in full, with the rest retrieved from reference TRBV5-5 and TRBJ2-7, is DAGVTQSPTHLIKTRGQQVTLRCSPISGHKSVSWYQQVLGQGPQFIFQYYEKEERGRGNFPDRFSARQFPNYSSELNVNALLLGDSALYLCASSLGWTATYEQYFGPGTRLTVT.

This clonotype was picked up many times. The chain recombines TRBV29-1 with TRBJ2-7; 9 nucleotides align to TRBD1. The CDR3 loop spans 13 amino acids. Trimming removed 4 bases from V and 2 bases from J; junction bases left unmatched: 3. CDR1 SQVTM and CDR2 ANQGSEA come from the germline V gene. The CDR3 region is CSVVWTGAYEQYF. The DNA of the CDR3 is TGCAGCGTTGTTTGGACAGGGGCCTACGAGCAGTACTTC.

This clonotype was counted a single time. This rearrangement joins TRBV11-2 to TRBJ2-7; TRBD2 aligns across 7 bases. V shed 4 bases and J 0 bases; nucleotides not matched to a gene: 3. In germline, CDR1 is SGHAT, CDR2 FQNNGV. CDR3 length: 14 amino acids. The CDR3: CASSSREGSYEQYF. CDR3 nucleotides: TGTGCCAGCAGCTCTAGGGAGGGCTCCTACGAGCAGTACTTC.